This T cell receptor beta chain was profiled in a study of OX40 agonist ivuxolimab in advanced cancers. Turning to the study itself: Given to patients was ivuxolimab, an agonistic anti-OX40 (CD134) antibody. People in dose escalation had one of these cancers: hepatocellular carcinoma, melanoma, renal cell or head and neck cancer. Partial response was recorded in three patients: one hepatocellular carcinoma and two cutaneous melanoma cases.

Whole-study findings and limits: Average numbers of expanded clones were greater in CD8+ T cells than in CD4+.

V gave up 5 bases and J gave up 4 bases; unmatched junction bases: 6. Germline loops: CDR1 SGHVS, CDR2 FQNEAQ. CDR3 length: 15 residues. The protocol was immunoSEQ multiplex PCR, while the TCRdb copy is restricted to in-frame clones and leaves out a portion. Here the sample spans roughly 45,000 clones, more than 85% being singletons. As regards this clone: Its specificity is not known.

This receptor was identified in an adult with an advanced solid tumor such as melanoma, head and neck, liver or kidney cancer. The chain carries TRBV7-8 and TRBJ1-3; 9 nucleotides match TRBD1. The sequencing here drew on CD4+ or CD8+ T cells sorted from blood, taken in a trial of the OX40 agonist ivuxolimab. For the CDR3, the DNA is TGTGCCAGCAGCCTACAGGGGGCGGTGGGAAACACCATATATTTT. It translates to CASSLQGAVGNTIYF.